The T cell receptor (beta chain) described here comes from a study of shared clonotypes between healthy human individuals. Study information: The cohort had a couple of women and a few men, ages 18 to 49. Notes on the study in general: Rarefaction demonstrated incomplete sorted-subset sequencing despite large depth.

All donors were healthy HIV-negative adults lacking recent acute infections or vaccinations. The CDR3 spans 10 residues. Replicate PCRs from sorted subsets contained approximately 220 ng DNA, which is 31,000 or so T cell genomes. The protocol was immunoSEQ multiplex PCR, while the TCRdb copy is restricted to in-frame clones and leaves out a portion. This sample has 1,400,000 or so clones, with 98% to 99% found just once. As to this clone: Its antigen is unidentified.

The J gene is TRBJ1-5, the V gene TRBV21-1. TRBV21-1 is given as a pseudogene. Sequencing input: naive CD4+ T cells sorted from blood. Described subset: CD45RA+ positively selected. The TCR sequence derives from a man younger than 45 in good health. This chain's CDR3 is CASENQPQHF. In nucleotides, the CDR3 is TGTGCCAGCGAAAATCAGCCCCAGCATTTT.